Here is one TCR beta chain with its context. The entry originates in a study of shared clonotypes between healthy human individuals. The method was immunoSEQ multiplex PCR; TCRdb's version includes in-frame clones alone and lacks a portion of them. The repertoire includes over a million clones, over 95% of them detected once, and roughly 1.2% sits in the top ten. The clonotype comes from a man in his thirties or forties in good health. Sequencing input: naive CD4+ T cells sorted from blood. Subset defined: CD45RA+ positively selected.

The CDR3 sequence is CASKDTSWGGYQETQYF. Written as DNA, the CDR3 is TGTGCCAGTAAAGACACTAGCTGGGGGGGTTACCAAGAGACCCAGTACTTC. This chain uses TRBV19 with TRBJ2-5; 7 positions agree with TRBD2. CDR1 and CDR2 (germline): LNHDA, SQIVND (reference sequence). V lost 7 bases, J lost 0 bases, and 14 bases stayed unmatched. The CDR3 covers 17 residues.